A selection of T cell receptor beta chains follows, all from one sample in a study of cytomegalovirus exposure and HLA in healthy donors. Measured with immunoSEQ multiplex PCR; TCRdb has only the in-frame clones, and not every one. In the table there are 150,000 or so clones, about 75% of which are singletons. Input material: PBMCs. These receptors originate from a man aged 18 to 29 in good health and CMV-seropositive. Both conserved end residues are part of each CDR3. D genes are given only for firm matches. Size values are once, few and many counts, or a class for expanded clones, and some rows have none.

length: 15
J: TRBJ2-7
V: TRBV19
D: .
size: .
DNA: TGTGCCAGTAGTCCCGCAGGGGATGGGTCCTACGAGCAGTACTTC
CDR3: CASSPAGDGSYEQYF

length: 13
J: TRBJ1-6
V: TRBV28
D: .
size: .
DNA: TGTGCCAGCAGTCAGGTGCTTAATTCACCCCTCCACTTT
CDR3: CASSQVLNSPLHF

length: 14
J: TRBJ2-5
V: TRBV21-1
D: .
size: .
DNA: TGTGCCAGGGAACAGGGTGGTTACCAAGAGACCCAGTACTTC
CDR3: CAREQGGYQETQYF

length: 16
J: TRBJ2-2
V: TRBV7-7
D: .
size: .
DNA: TGTGCCAGCAGCTTAGCCCCGGCAGGGCAGTCCGGGGAGCTGTTTTTT
CDR3: CASSLAPAGQSGELFF

length: 15
J: TRBJ2-5
V: TRBV28
D: TRBD2
size: .
DNA: TGTGCCAGCAGTGCTAGCGGGATGTACCAAGAGACCCAGTACTTC
CDR3: CASSASGMYQETQYF

length: 12
J: TRBJ2-4
V: TRBV7-2
D: TRBD2
size: .
DNA: TGTGCCAGCAGCGGGCTAGCGGGGCCACAGTACTTC
CDR3: CASSGLAGPQYF

length: 13
J: TRBJ2-7
V: TRBV4-1
D: .
size: .
DNA: TGCGCCAGCAGCCAAGATTGGGAGTGCGAGCAGTACTTC
CDR3: CASSQDWECEQYF

length: 16
J: TRBJ2-7
V: TRBV5-1
D: .
size: .
DNA: TGCGCCAGCAGCTTGGCGGCGGGACAGCAATTCTACGAGCAGTACTTC
CDR3: CASSLAAGQQFYEQYF

length: 10
J: TRBJ2-7
V: TRBV20-1
D: .
size: .
DNA: TGCAGCTATGGGCGATACGAGCAGTACTTC
CDR3: CSYGRYEQYF

length: 13
J: TRBJ1-5
V: TRBV15
D: .
size: few
DNA: TGTGCCACCAGCGGAAAACAGGGTCAGCCCCAGCATTTT
CDR3: CATSGKQGQPQHF

length: 15
J: TRBJ1-2
V: TRBV28
D: .
size: .
DNA: TGTGCCAGCAGCCGCGCCCCGACAGGAAACTATGGCTACACCTTC
CDR3: CASSRAPTGNYGYTF

length: 19
J: TRBJ2-7
V: TRBV13
D: TRBD2
size: .
DNA: TGTGCCAGCAGCCCTAGTAGGGCTGTCCTAGCGGGAGGGCCAGGGGAGCAGTACTTC
CDR3: CASSPSRAVLAGGPGEQYF

length: 12
J: TRBJ1-5
V: TRBV27
D: .
size: .
DNA: TGTGCCAGCAGTTTCACCGGTGGGCCCCAGCATTTT
CDR3: CASSFTGGPQHF

length: 14
J: TRBJ2-5
V: TRBV5-1
D: .
size: .
DNA: TGCGCCAGCAGCTCGGACACCACGCAAGAGACCCAGTACTTC
CDR3: CASSSDTTQETQYF

length: 17
J: TRBJ2-5
V: TRBV7-9
D: .
size: once
DNA: TGTGCCAGCAGCTTGATGAGGCTAGCGGAAGGGGGAGAGACCCAGTACTTC
CDR3: CASSLMRLAEGGETQYF

length: 19
J: TRBJ2-1
V: TRBV4-1
D: TRBD2
size: .
DNA: TGCGCCAGCAGCCAAGATGAGACTAGCGGGATAGGACAGGACAATGAGCAGTTCTTC
CDR3: CASSQDETSGIGQDNEQFF

length: 17
J: TRBJ2-2
V: TRBV2
D: TRBD2
size: .
DNA: TGTGCCAGCAGTGAATACGCTAGCGGGAGGGCCACCGGGGAGCTGTTTTTT
CDR3: CASSEYASGRATGELFF

length: 14
J: TRBJ2-3
V: TRBV5-6
D: .
size: .
DNA: TGTGCCAGCAGCTTAGGGAGAGGCACAGATACGCAGTATTTT
CDR3: CASSLGRGTDTQYF

length: 14
J: TRBJ2-1
V: TRBV11-2
D: .
size: .
DNA: TGTGCCAGCAGCTTATTCGGGACTCCCAATGAGCAGTTCTTC
CDR3: CASSLFGTPNEQFF

length: 14
J: TRBJ1-2
V: TRBV2
D: .
size: once
DNA: TGTGCCAGCAGTGACCCTCAGTCTGTCTATGGCTACACCTTC
CDR3: CASSDPQSVYGYTF

length: 13
J: TRBJ1-4
V: TRBV28
D: .
size: .
DNA: TGTGCCACCCAAGGTGGGAGATATGAAAAACTGTTTTTT
CDR3: CATQGGRYEKLFF

length: 15
J: TRBJ2-7
V: TRBV5-1
D: TRBD1
size: .
DNA: TGCGCCAGCAGCTTGGAGGCAGGGGGTTCCTACGAGCAGTACTTC
CDR3: CASSLEAGGSYEQYF

length: 11
J: TRBJ2-3
V: TRBV27
D: .
size: .
DNA: TGTGCCAGCAGGCCGGGTCCACCCGCGTATTTT
CDR3: CASRPGPPAYF

length: 16
J: TRBJ2-1
V: TRBV7-3
D: TRBD2
size: .
DNA: TGTGCCAGCAGCTCGAGTCTAGCGGGGACCTACAATGAGCAGTTCTTC
CDR3: CASSSSLAGTYNEQFF

length: 15
J: TRBJ1-3
V: TRBV29-1
D: .
size: .
DNA: TGCAGCGTTGAAGCGCACCGGGGTTGGGGAAACACCATATATTTT
CDR3: CSVEAHRGWGNTIYF

length: 14
J: TRBJ2-7
V: TRBV5-4
D: .
size: few
DNA: TGTGCCAGCAGCTCCACCCCGCAGGACTACGAGCAGTACTTC
CDR3: CASSSTPQDYEQYF

length: 15
J: TRBJ1-4
V: TRBV4-1
D: .
size: few
DNA: TGCGCCAGCAGCCAAGGACGGGCAACTAATGAAAAACTGTTTTTT
CDR3: CASSQGRATNEKLFF

length: 15
J: TRBJ1-1
V: TRBV18
D: TRBD1
size: .
DNA: TGTGCCAGCTCACCCCGACAGGGCATAGGGACTGAAGCTTTCTTT
CDR3: CASSPRQGIGTEAFF

length: 13
J: TRBJ2-7
V: TRBV29-1
D: .
size: .
DNA: TGCAGCGTGGAAAGGACAGAAACCTACGAGCAGTACTTC
CDR3: CSVERTETYEQYF

length: 10
J: TRBJ2-1
V: TRBV20-1
D: .
size: .
DNA: TGCAGTGCGAGCCCCAATGAGCAGTTCTTC
CDR3: CSASPNEQFF

length: 15
J: TRBJ2-1
V: TRBV6-4
D: TRBD1
size: .
DNA: TGTGCCAGCAGTACCGGGACAGGGGAGACTAGTGAGCAGTTCTTC
CDR3: CASSTGTGETSEQFF

length: 15
J: TRBJ2-7
V: TRBV27
D: .
size: .
DNA: TGTGCCAGCAGTCCGCAGGAGGTAAGGGCCTACGAGCAGTACTTC
CDR3: CASSPQEVRAYEQYF

length: 15
J: TRBJ1-1
V: TRBV6-5
D: TRBD1
size: .
DNA: TGTGCCAGCAGTCTCCGAGGGGGCGGGAACACTGAATCTTTCTTC
CDR3: CASSLRGGGNTESFF

length: 14
J: TRBJ1-4
V: TRBV19
D: TRBD1
size: few
DNA: TGTGCCAGTAGTCCTACAGGGGGCGAAGAAAAACTGTTTTTT
CDR3: CASSPTGGEEKLFF

length: 13
J: TRBJ1-1
V: TRBV29-1
D: .
size: .
DNA: TGCAGCGTTTTGACCCAAGGCGGCACTGAAGCTTTCTTT
CDR3: CSVLTQGGTEAFF

length: 15
J: TRBJ2-7
V: TRBV19
D: TRBD2
size: few
DNA: TGTGCCAGTAGTATCACTAGCGGGAGACAGAGCGAGCAGTACTTC
CDR3: CASSITSGRQSEQYF

length: 13
J: TRBJ2-1
V: TRBV4-1
D: .
size: .
DNA: TGCGCCAGCAGCCGACTTAGCCCGGGGGAGCAGTTCTTC
CDR3: CASSRLSPGEQFF

length: 13
J: TRBJ1-1
V: TRBV19
D: .
size: .
DNA: TGTGCCAGTAGTATACTTGTGAACACTGAAGCTTTCTTT
CDR3: CASSILVNTEAFF

length: 15
J: TRBJ2-7
V: TRBV6-5
D: TRBD1
size: .
DNA: TGTGCCAGCAGCTCGTACCGACAGGGAGCCTACGAGCAGTACTTC
CDR3: CASSSYRQGAYEQYF

length: 14
J: TRBJ1-1
V: TRBV5-1
D: TRBD1
size: .
DNA: TGCGCCAGCAGCCGGGACAGGAGGAACACTGAAGCTTTCTTT
CDR3: CASSRDRRNTEAFF

length: 16
J: TRBJ2-6
V: TRBV28
D: TRBD2
size: .
DNA: TGTGCCACCGCGACTAGCGGTCGCTCTGGGGCCAACGTCCTGACTTTC
CDR3: CATATSGRSGANVLTF

length: 12
J: TRBJ2-7
V: TRBV29-1
D: .
size: .
DNA: TGCAGCGGCGGATCTAACTCCTACGAGCAGTACTTC
CDR3: CSGGSNSYEQYF

length: 13
J: TRBJ2-7
V: TRBV6-5
D: .
size: .
DNA: TGTGCCAGCAGTCCGCCGGGGTACTACGAGCAGTACTTC
CDR3: CASSPPGYYEQYF

length: 16
J: TRBJ2-1
V: TRBV27
D: TRBD2
size: .
DNA: TGTGCCAGCAGCCTTATAGCGGGAGGGCTTTACAATGAGCAGTTCTTC
CDR3: CASSLIAGGLYNEQFF

length: 19
J: TRBJ2-2
V: TRBV5-6
D: TRBD2
size: .
DNA: TGTGCCAGCAGCTTGACGGGACTAGCGGGGGAAACGAACACCGGGGAGCTGTTTTTT
CDR3: CASSLTGLAGETNTGELFF

length: 15
J: TRBJ2-3
V: TRBV28
D: .
size: .
DNA: TGTGCCAGCAGTTTTGCGGGAAGGGGCACAGATACGCAGTATTTT
CDR3: CASSFAGRGTDTQYF